The entry below gives a single T cell receptor beta chain sequence along with its context. Its target is not known. Primers: 60 Vbeta forward and 13 Jbeta reverse. The assay was immunoSEQ multiplex PCR, and TCRdb's table has in-frame clones only and misses some. Here the sample table reports about 70,000 clones. This record belongs to a study of cytomegalovirus exposure and HLA in healthy donors. Whole-study findings and limits: As a later analysis showed, a missense DCLRE1C variant was linked to trimming of TCR beta V- and J-genes. Earlier analysis found most TCR beta V segments productive about 90% or about 30% of the time.

V lost 7 bases to trimming and J lost 7 bases, with 17 bases between them. The CDR3 runs 15 residues. Per the germline V gene, CDR1 is LNHDA and CDR2 is SQIVND (reference sequence). V is TRBV19 and J is TRBJ1-6; D call uncertain. This receptor was obtained from a female donor in good health and CMV-seropositive. The sequencing input was PBMCs. The CDR3 DNA follows: TGTGCCAGTAACGACAATTTCCCTTTGAATTCACCCCTCCACTTT. Protein sequence: CASNDNFPLNSPLHF.